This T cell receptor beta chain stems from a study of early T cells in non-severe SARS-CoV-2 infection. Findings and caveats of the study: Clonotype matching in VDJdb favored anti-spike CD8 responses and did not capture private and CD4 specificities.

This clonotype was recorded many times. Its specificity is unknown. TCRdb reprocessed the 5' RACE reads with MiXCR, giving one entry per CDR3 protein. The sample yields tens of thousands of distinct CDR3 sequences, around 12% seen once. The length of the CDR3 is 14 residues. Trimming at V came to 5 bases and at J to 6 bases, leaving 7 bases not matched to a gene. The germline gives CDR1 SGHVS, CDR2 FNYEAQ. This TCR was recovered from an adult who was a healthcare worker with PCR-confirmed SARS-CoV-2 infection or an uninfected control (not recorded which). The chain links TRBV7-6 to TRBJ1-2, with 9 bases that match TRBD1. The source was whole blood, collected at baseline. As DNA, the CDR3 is TGTGCCAGCAGCCGAAACAGGGGGCAGGATGGCTACACCTTC. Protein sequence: CASSRNRGQDGYTF.